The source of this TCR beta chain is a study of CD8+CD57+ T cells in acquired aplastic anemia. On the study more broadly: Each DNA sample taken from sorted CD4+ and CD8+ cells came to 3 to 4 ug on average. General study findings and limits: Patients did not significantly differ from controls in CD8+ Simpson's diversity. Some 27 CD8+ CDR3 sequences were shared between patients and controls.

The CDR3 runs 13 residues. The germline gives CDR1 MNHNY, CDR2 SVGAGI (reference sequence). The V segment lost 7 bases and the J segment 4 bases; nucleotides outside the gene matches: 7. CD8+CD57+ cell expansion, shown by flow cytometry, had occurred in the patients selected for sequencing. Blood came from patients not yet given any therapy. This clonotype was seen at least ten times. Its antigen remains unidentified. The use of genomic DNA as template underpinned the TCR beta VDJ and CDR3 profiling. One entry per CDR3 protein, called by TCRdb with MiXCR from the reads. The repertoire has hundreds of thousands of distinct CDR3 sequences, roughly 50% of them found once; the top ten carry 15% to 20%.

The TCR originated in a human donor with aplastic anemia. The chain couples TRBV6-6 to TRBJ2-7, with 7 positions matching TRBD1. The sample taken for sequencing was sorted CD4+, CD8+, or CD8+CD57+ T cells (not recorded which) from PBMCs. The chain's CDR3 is CASNRDRGYEQYF. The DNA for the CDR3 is TGTGCCAGCAACCGGGACAGAGGATACGAGCAGTACTTC.